One sample yielded the 15 T cell receptor beta chains listed below, sequenced in a study of OX40 agonist ivuxolimab in advanced cancers. Assay used: immunoSEQ multiplex PCR; TCRdb lists only in-frame clones, some missing. The sample contains more than 70,000 clones, about 92% of which appear only once. Here the sequenced sample was CD4+ or CD8+ T cells sorted from blood, taken in a trial of the OX40 agonist ivuxolimab. These receptors were taken from an adult with an advanced solid tumor such as melanoma, head and neck, liver or kidney cancer.

The gene calls are TRBV5-5 and TRBJ2-2, with a tentative D call TRBD1 (5 bases). Trimming stripped 4 bases from V and 3 bases from J, with 7 bases between. Per the germline V gene, CDR1 is SGHKS and CDR2 is YYEKEE (reference sequence). The CDR3 has 13 amino acids. CDR3 loop: CASSPTDTGELFF. The DNA for the CDR3 is TGTGCCAGCAGCCCGACAGACACCGGGGAGCTGTTTTTT.

The V and J genes are TRBV28 and TRBJ1-1, with D tentatively TRBD1 (6 bases). The CDR3 consists of 14 residues. Germline-derived CDR1 and CDR2 are MDHEN and SYDVKM. The germline V and J ends were trimmed by 5 bases and 1 base, with 11 bases remaining between them. CDR3 DNA sequence: TGTGCCAGCAGTCTGGGACAAAAGAACACTGAAGCTTTCTTT. As protein: CASSLGQKNTEAFF.

The rearrangement joins TRBV27 to TRBJ2-7; 9 bases are a match to TRBD2. This CDR3 has 16 amino acids. The junction had 14 bases not matched to a gene; V was cut back by 7 bases and J by 4 bases. Germline V gene sequence: CDR1 MNHEY, CDR2 SMNVEV (reference sequence). The CDR3 spells CASTRLADVGTYEQYF. The DNA of the CDR3 is TGTGCCAGCACCAGACTAGCGGACGTAGGCACATACGAGCAGTACTTC.

The chain has TRBV19 and TRBJ2-7; D gene uncertain. Trimming removed 3 bases from V and 3 bases from J, with 12 bases in between. CDR3 length: 14 residues. Germline V gene data show CDR1 as LNHDA and CDR2 as SQIVND (reference sequence). The CDR3 reads CASSITPGFYEQYF. CDR3 nucleotides: TGTGCCAGTAGTATTACGCCGGGTTTCTACGAGCAGTACTTC.

V is TRBV4-3 and J is TRBJ1-1; D gene uncertain. Germline V gives CDR1 LGHNA, CDR2 YSLEER. The CDR3 is 15 amino acids. V was cut by 0 bases and J by 4 bases, with 12 bases left in between. The CDR3 is CASSQDPAVGTEAFF. The CDR3 nucleotides read TGCGCCAGCAGCCAAGATCCTGCTGTGGGCACTGAAGCTTTCTTT.

This chain uses TRBV19 with TRBJ1-1; D gene unclear. Germline V CDR1 and CDR2: LNHDA, SQIVND (reference sequence). Between the trimmed V and J ends, which lost 3 bases and 2 bases, there was a span of 7 bases. The length of the CDR3 is 13 residues. The CDR3 spells CASSMRVNTEAFF. DNA for the CDR3: TGTGCCAGTAGTATGAGGGTTAACACTGAAGCTTTCTTT.

The gene calls are TRBV29-1 and TRBJ2-7, with 10 bases that match TRBD2. CDR1 is SQVTM, CDR2 ANQGSEA, per germline. This CDR3 region has 16 residues. V shed 0 bases, J shed 3 bases, and the junction held 8 bases outside the gene matches. The chain's CDR3 is CSVEDPGTSDRYEQYF. The CDR3 DNA sequence: TGCAGCGTTGAAGATCCCGGGACTAGCGATCGCTACGAGCAGTACTTC.

The chain recombines TRBV6-5 with TRBJ2-3; TRBD1 is a possible D gene (6 bases). Germline V gene lookup returns CDR1 MNHEY and CDR2 SVGAGI. The V gene lost 6 bases and the J gene lost 4 bases, with 14 bases spanning the gap. The CDR3 contains 14 residues. CDR3 in amino acids: CASSQYRVPDTQYF. For the CDR3, the DNA is TGTGCCAGCAGCCAATACAGGGTGCCAGATACGCAGTATTTT.

This chain links TRBV5-6 with TRBJ2-3; D not resolved. In germline, CDR1 is SGHDT, CDR2 YYEEEE. Trimming left V 6 bases short and J 4 bases short, with 12 bases between. This CDR3 is 13 amino acids long. The chain's CDR3 is CASTPNPADTQYF. CDR3 nucleotide sequence: TGTGCCAGCACGCCCAACCCCGCAGATACGCAGTATTTT.

The rearrangement links TRBV4-3 to TRBJ1-3; D possibly corresponds to TRBD1 (5 bases). Trimming left V 0 bases short and J 2 bases short, with 17 bases between. The CDR3 contains 18 residues. Looked up from germline, CDR1 is LGHNA and CDR2 is YSLEER. The DNA for the CDR3 is TGCGCCAGCAGCCAAGATGGTCCATTGGGAGGGGCTGGAAACACCATATATTTT. Encoded protein: CASSQDGPLGGAGNTIYF.

The gene calls are TRBV5-4 and TRBJ2-7, with D perhaps being TRBD1 or TRBD2 (5 bases each). Germline loops: CDR1 SGHNT, CDR2 YYREEE (reference sequence). This CDR3 has 14 amino acids. V shed 0 bases and J shed 2 bases, with 9 bases lying between them. The CDR3 nucleotides are TGTGCCAGCAGCTTGGGGGGGACCCCCTACGAGCAGTACTTC. Its translation: CASSLGGTPYEQYF.

The rearrangement links TRBV29-1 to TRBJ1-3; 12 nucleotides align to TRBD1. The length of the CDR3 is 12 residues. With V trimmed by 6 bases and J by 8 bases, 2 bases remained unmatched. Germline CDR1 reads SQVTM; CDR2 reads ANQGSEA. The CDR3 spells CSVGQGADTIYF. The DNA of the CDR3 is TGCAGCGTGGGACAGGGGGCGGACACCATATATTTT.

The genes are TRBV14 and TRBJ1-1, with a weak D call TRBD1 (6 bases). Germline CDR1 and CDR2: SGHDN and FVKESK. CDR3 length: 14 residues. V shed 4 bases and J shed 5 bases, with 14 bases lying between them. This CDR3 is CASSRKGVATEAFF. The CDR3 nucleotides read TGTGCCAGCAGCCGGAAGGGGGTAGCTACTGAAGCTTTCTTT.

The chain couples TRBV7-9 to TRBJ1-5; 8 positions match TRBD1. This CDR3 has 15 amino acids. CDR1 and CDR2 (germline): SEHNR, FQNEAQ (reference sequence). V gave up 5 bases and J gave up 2 bases; unmatched junction bases: 5. Written as DNA, the CDR3 is TGTGCCAGCAGCGAAGGACAGGGCGGCAATCAGCCCCAGCATTTT. Translated, it gives CASSEGQGGNQPQHF.

The chain is built from TRBV27 and TRBJ1-1; TRBD1 might be the D (6 bases). Trimming pared 3 bases from V and 4 bases from J, leaving 12 bases between. Germline V lookup: CDR1 MNHEY, CDR2 SMNVEV (reference sequence). CDR3 length: 14 amino acids. The CDR3 region has the DNA TGTGCCAGCAGTTTTCGGGGGCAGGGCACTGAAGCTTTCTTT. It encodes CASSFRGQGTEAFF.